The 9 T cell receptor beta chains given below trace back to one sample, sequenced in a study of T cells after posttransplantation cyclophosphamide. The repertoire was sequenced with immunoSEQ multiplex PCR; TCRdb's copy has only in-frame clones and lacks some. The table has under 15,000 clones, approximately 82% seen once. Sequenced material: memory CD4+ T cells sorted from PBMCs. The receptors were sampled from a man between 50 and 59 years old in good health, CMV-negative, and a related stem cell transplant donor.

The gene calls are TRBV27 and TRBJ2-7; 10 nucleotides agree with TRBD1. The CDR3 has 14 residues. The germline gives CDR1 MNHEY, CDR2 SMNVEV (reference sequence). The J segment lost 6 bases and the V segment lost 6 bases, leaving 8 bases of the junction unmatched. The CDR3, as DNA: TGTGCCAGCAGAAGACAGGGGGCAACCCGCGAGCAGTACTTC. It specifies CASRRQGATREQYF.

The chain carries TRBV7-8 and TRBJ2-7, with 12 bases lining up with TRBD2. Germline trimming cut 5 bases from V and 2 bases from J; bases unmatched to any gene: 4. Germline assignment: CDR1 SGHVS and CDR2 FQNEAQ. The CDR3 has 15 residues. Here the CDR3 DNA reads TGTGCCAGCAGCCGTAGGACTAGCGGGACCTACGAGCAGTACTTC. Protein product: CASSRRTSGTYEQYF.

This clone was seen more than once but under ten times. V usage is TRBV10-1 and J usage is TRBJ2-3, with D perhaps TRBD2 (5 bases). The V end was cut by 0 bases, the J end by 5 bases, with 12 bases between. Per the germline V gene, CDR1 is WNHNN and CDR2 is SYGVQD (reference sequence). The CDR3 has 15 residues. The CDR3 loop reads CASSESLKAGDTQYF. CDR3 bases: TGCGCCAGCAGTGAGTCTTTAAAGGCGGGAGATACGCAGTATTTT.

V and J are TRBV11-1 and TRBJ1-6; D uncertain. CDR3 size: 17 residues. The V end was cut by 1 base, the J end by 2 bases, with 12 bases between. Germline V gives CDR1 SGHAT, CDR2 FQDESV (reference sequence). CDR3 region: CASSLEDIGAYNSPLHF. CDR3 coding DNA: TGTGCCAGCAGCTTAGAAGACATAGGTGCCTATAATTCACCCCTCCACTTT.

The rearrangement joins TRBV27 to TRBJ1-2; maybe TRBD1 (5 bases). Trimming pared 4 bases from V and 5 bases from J, leaving 29 bases between. CDR3 length: 19 residues. The germline CDR1 and CDR2 sequences are MNHEY and SMNVEV (reference sequence). The CDR3 sequence: CASSSERVKPGRLPYGYTF. The CDR3 DNA follows: TGTGCCAGCAGTTCCGAGCGGGTAAAGCCGGGACGGTTACCATATGGCTACACCTTC.

The V gene is TRBV18, the J gene TRBJ1-2; TRBD1 aligns across 10 bases. Germline lookup yields CDR1 KGHSH and CDR2 LQKENI. This CDR3 comprises 15 residues. The trim removed 2 bases at V and 2 bases at J, leaving 2 bases unmatched. This CDR3 reads CASSPGTGVNYGYTF. For the CDR3, the DNA is TGTGCCAGCTCACCAGGGACAGGGGTAAACTATGGCTACACCTTC.

The chain is built from TRBV10-3 and TRBJ1-1; D is possibly TRBD1 (6 bases). Germline loops: CDR1 ENHRY, CDR2 SYGVKD. The CDR3 sequence is 11 residues long. V shed 6 bases and J shed 6 bases, with 8 bases lying between them. CDR3 region: CAIRGGPEAFF. In nucleotides, the CDR3 is TGTGCCATCAGGGGGGGGCCTGAAGCTTTCTTT.

This chain links TRBV5-1 with TRBJ1-2, with D perhaps TRBD1 (6 bases). Germline assignment: CDR1 SGHRS and CDR2 YFSETQ. Trimming pared 1 base from V and 7 bases from J, leaving 20 bases between. The length of the CDR3 is 16 residues. The CDR3 protein is CASSLLGTGHMRGYTF. For the CDR3, the DNA is TGCGCCAGCAGCTTGTTAGGGACGGGACACATGCGTGGCTACACCTTC.

The chain employs TRBV19 and TRBJ1-5; perhaps TRBD1 as D (5 bases). In germline, CDR1 is LNHDA, CDR2 SQIVND (reference sequence). This CDR3 comprises 16 residues. V was clipped by 5 bases and J by 2 bases, with 16 bases between them. CDR3 residues: CASSGQRGIGNQPQHF. CDR3 nucleotides: TGTGCCAGTAGTGGGCAAAGGGGCATTGGCAATCAGCCCCAGCATTTT.